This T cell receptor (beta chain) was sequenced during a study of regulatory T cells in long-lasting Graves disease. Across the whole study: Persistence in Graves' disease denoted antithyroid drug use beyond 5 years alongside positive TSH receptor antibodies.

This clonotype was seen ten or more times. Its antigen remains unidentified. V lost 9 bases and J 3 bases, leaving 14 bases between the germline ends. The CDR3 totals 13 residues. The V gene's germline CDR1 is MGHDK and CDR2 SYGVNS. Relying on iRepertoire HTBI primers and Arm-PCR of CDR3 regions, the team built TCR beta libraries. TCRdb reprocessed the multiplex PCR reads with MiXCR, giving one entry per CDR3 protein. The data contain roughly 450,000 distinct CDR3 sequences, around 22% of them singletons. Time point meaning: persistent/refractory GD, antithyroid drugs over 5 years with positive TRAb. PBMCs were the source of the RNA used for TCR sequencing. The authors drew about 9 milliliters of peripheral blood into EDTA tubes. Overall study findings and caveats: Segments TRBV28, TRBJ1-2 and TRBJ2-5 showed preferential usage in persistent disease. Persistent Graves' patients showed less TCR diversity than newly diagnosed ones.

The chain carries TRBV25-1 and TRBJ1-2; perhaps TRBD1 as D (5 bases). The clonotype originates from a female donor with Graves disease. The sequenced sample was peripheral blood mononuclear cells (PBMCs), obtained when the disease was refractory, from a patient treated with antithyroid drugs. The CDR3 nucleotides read TGTGCCAGTCAACAGGTCGGTGACTATGGCTACACCTTC. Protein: CASQQVGDYGYTF.